One T cell receptor beta chain is described in this entry. This record belongs to a study of T cells in Graves' hyperthyroidism and ophthalmopathy. Over 18 months, lack of ophthalmopathy progression marked Graves' hyperthyroidism as stable. Amplification of TCR beta CDR3 regions used RNA as the template. A first-round RT-PCR of the TCR CDR3 used the HTBI primer set. From the multiplex PCR reads, TCRdb called clonotypes with MiXCR, one entry per CDR3 protein. The profile covers about 400,000 distinct CDR3 sequences, with around 25% appearing a single time and around four fifths taken by the ten largest. The J segment lost 5 bases and the V segment lost 2 bases, leaving 6 bases of the junction unmatched. The CDR3 contains 15 residues. Germline CDR1 KGHSH, CDR2 LQKENI.

Specimen: blood. This receptor was obtained from a man aged 45-65 years with Graves' hyperthyroidism. The chain has TRBV18 and TRBJ2-3; 8 bases are shared with TRBD2. CDR3 nucleotides: TGTGCCAGCTCACCAACGGGAGGGCCGGGAGATACGCAGTATTTT. Protein: CASSPTGGPGDTQYF.